The TCR beta chain described here comes from a study of Graves' ophthalmopathy and Graves' hyperthyroidism. CDR1 is SGHTA, CDR2 FQGNSA, per germline. This CDR3 contains 15 residues. Of note for this clonotype: Its antigen is currently unknown. One end of the junction is discordant with germline, which a read error may explain.

Where ophthalmopathy was present, donors had moderate-to-severe activity, CAS ≥3, NOSPECS ≥4 and duration under 3 months. Clinicians diagnosed using symptoms, serum thyroxine, TRAb, thyroid ultrasound and orbital computed tomography. From RNA, the CDR3 regions of TCR beta chains were amplified and sequenced. HTBI-primed first-round RT-PCR preceded second-round multiplex PCR. TCRdb re-called the multiplex PCR reads through MiXCR, storing one row per CDR3 protein. This sample yields 200,000 to 250,000 distinct CDR3 sequences, of which approximately 42% are seen a single time; approximately 51% belongs to the top ten. Notes on the study in general: Blood contained most expanded thyroid clonotypes exceeding 0.001 frequency.

The rearrangement uses TRBV7-2 and TRBJ2-5; possibly TRBD1 for D (5 bases). Material for sequencing was peripheral blood. The sequence came from an adult man with Graves' ophthalmopathy. In nucleotides, the CDR3 is TGTGCCAGCAGCGTAGCTACAGGACGGGAAGAGACCCAGTACTTC. It yields the protein CASSVATGREETQYF. Looking up the rest from reference TRBV7-2 and TRBJ2-5 gives the full variable domain: GAGVSQSPSNKVTEKGKDVELRCDPISGHTALYWYRQSLGQGLEFLIYFQGNSAPDKSGLPSDRFSAERTGGSVSTLTIQRTQQEDSAVYLCASSVATGREETQYFGPGTRLLVL.